A selection of T cell receptor beta chains follows, all from one sample in a study of T cell responses to AZD1222 COVID-19 vaccine. Profiling relied on immunoSEQ multiplex PCR, and the TCRdb table lists in-frame clones only, not all of them. The table lists around 260,000 clones, 90% to 95% of them singletons. The sample here was peripheral blood, taken on day 0 of AZD1222 vaccination. These receptors came from an adult in good health. The CDR3 runs from the conserved cysteine through the conserved F or W. The order of the fields is J gene, clone size, D gene, V gene, CDR3 DNA, CDR3 protein. A D gene is named only where the DNA matches it firmly. Clone size is given for some rows only: seen once, a few or many times, or a class if the clone is expanded.

TRBJ2-2,NA,NA,TRBV27,TGTGCCAGCAGTCGGGGGCTCCTTGCCGGGGAGCTGTTTTTT,CASSRGLLAGELFF
TRBJ2-7,NA,NA,TRBV5-6,TGTGCCAGCAGCTCTACAGGGTCCTACGAGCAGTACTTC,CASSSTGSYEQYF
TRBJ2-6,NA,NA,TRBV2,TGTGCCAGCAGTAGAATGCCATCTGGGGCCAACGTCCTGACTTTC,CASSRMPSGANVLTF
TRBJ2-3,NA,TRBD1,TRBV29-1,TGCAGCGCCCCAACCCCCGGGACAGGGATCACAGATACGCAGTATTTT,CSAPTPGTGITDTQYF
TRBJ2-7,NA,TRBD1,TRBV25-1,TGTGCCAGCAGTACTACAGGGGGCGCAGCCTACGAGCAGTACTTC,CASSTTGGAAYEQYF
TRBJ1-2,NA,NA,TRBV9,TGTGCCAGCAGCCCTGGACATCTTAACTATGGCTACACCTTC,CASSPGHLNYGYTF
TRBJ2-2,NA,NA,TRBV2,TGTGCCAGCAACCCGGCAGGGACATGGGCGAACACCGGGGAGCTGTTTTTT,CASNPAGTWANTGELFF
TRBJ1-2,NA,NA,TRBV29-1,TGCAGCGTTGAAGCGGGACACGGGTCGTATGGCTACACCTTC,CSVEAGHGSYGYTF
TRBJ1-6,once,NA,TRBV2,TGTGCCAGCAGTGAAGAAGAGGGTTTAGGATCACCCCTCCACTTT,CASSEEEGLGSPLHF
TRBJ2-6,NA,NA,TRBV3-1/TRBV3-2,TGTGCCAGCAGCCAAGGGGGGGCGAGGGCCAACGTCCTGACTTTC,CASSQGGARANVLTF
TRBJ2-5,NA,TRBD2,TRBV9,TGTGCCAGCAGCGCCCGGGGGAGGGAGGAGACCCAGTACTTC,CASSARGREETQYF
TRBJ2-6,NA,NA,TRBV4-1,TGCGCCAGCAGCCTAAACTCTGGGGCCAACGTCCTGACTTTC,CASSLNSGANVLTF
TRBJ2-7,NA,NA,TRBV30,TGTGCCTGGAGTGCGAGGACAGCGGACGGCGAGCAGTACTTC,CAWSARTADGEQYF
TRBJ2-1,NA,NA,TRBV28,TGTGCCAGCAGTTCCTTGGACAGGAGGGAGTTCTTC,CASSSLDRREFF
TRBJ2-7,NA,TRBD1,TRBV5-1,TGCGCCAGCAAATCCGGGACAGGGGTCTACGAGCAGTACTTC,CASKSGTGVYEQYF
TRBJ2-7,NA,TRBD2,TRBV10-3,TGTGCCATCAGTGGTGACAGCGGGAACTACGAGCAGTACTTC,CAISGDSGNYEQYF
TRBJ2-5,NA,TRBD2,TRBV19,TGTGCCAGTAGTACCCGACTAGCGGTCCAAGAGACCCAGTACTTC,CASSTRLAVQETQYF
TRBJ2-5,NA,TRBD1,TRBV5-6,TGTGCCAGCAGCTTGGCGGACAGGGGACGAGAGACCCAGTACTTC,CASSLADRGRETQYF
TRBJ2-2,NA,NA,TRBV5-4,TGTGCCAGCAGCCCAACAGGCTCCGGGGAGCTGTTTTTT,CASSPTGSGELFF
TRBJ2-7,NA,TRBD1,TRBV2,TGTGCCAGCAGGACCGGGACAGCCACCTACGAGCAGTACTTC,CASRTGTATYEQYF
TRBJ2-3,NA,TRBD1,TRBV4-2,TGTGCCAGCAGCCAGGGACAGGGGAACACAGATACGCAGTATTTT,CASSQGQGNTDTQYF
TRBJ1-2,NA,TRBD1,TRBV28,TGTGCCAGCACCCCCGTGGACAGGGAGGACTATGGCTACACCTTC,CASTPVDREDYGYTF
TRBJ2-3,once,NA,TRBV28,TGTGCCAGCAACGCCGCGGGACGGACTAGCACAGATACGCAGTATTTT,CASNAAGRTSTDTQYF
TRBJ2-7,NA,TRBD1,TRBV19,TGTGCCAGTAGTGATACAGGGGGGCCAACCTACGAGCAGTACTTC,CASSDTGGPTYEQYF
TRBJ2-3,NA,NA,TRBV15,TGTGCCACCAGCAGAGATCTAGCGCACAAGGGGGTAGATACGCAGTATTTT,CATSRDLAHKGVDTQYF
TRBJ2-2,NA,NA,TRBV28,TGTGCCAGCAGGGGGGCGGGACAAAACACCGGGGAGCTGTTTTTT,CASRGAGQNTGELFF
TRBJ2-3,NA,TRBD1,TRBV4-1,TGCGCCAGCAGCCAAGCCCCACGGGACAGTGGAGGAACAGATACGCAGTATTTT,CASSQAPRDSGGTDTQYF
TRBJ2-7,NA,NA,TRBV2,TGTGCCAGCCGGGACTGGACCTACGAGCAGTACTTC,CASRDWTYEQYF
TRBJ2-7,NA,NA,TRBV6-5,TGTGCCAGCAGTACCAAGGTTGGCTCCTACGAGCAGTACTTC,CASSTKVGSYEQYF
TRBJ1-6,NA,TRBD1,TRBV6-6,TGTGCCACCCTCTCAGGGACAGGGTTTTATAATTCACCCCTCCACTTT,CATLSGTGFYNSPLHF
TRBJ2-5,NA,NA,TRBV5-1,TGCGCCAGCAGCTTGTACCAAGAGACCCAGTACTTC,CASSLYQETQYF
TRBJ2-2,NA,NA,TRBV28,TGTGCCAGCAATCTAGGGAGGCGGACCGGGGAGCTGTTTTTT,CASNLGRRTGELFF
TRBJ2-3,NA,NA,TRBV2,TGTGCCGGCCTCCCGGCGGAGGGAGAAACAGATACGCAGTATTTT,CAGLPAEGETDTQYF
TRBJ1-1,NA,NA,TRBV15,TGTGCCACCAGCAGAGAAAGAGGGTACACTGAAGCTTTCTTT,CATSRERGYTEAFF
TRBJ1-1,NA,NA,TRBV6-5,TGTGCCAGCACCCCAGGGAGGACTGAAGCTTTCTTT,CASTPGRTEAFF
TRBJ2-7,NA,NA,TRBV28,TGTGCCAGCAGTATGACGGATACCTACGAGCAGTACTTC,CASSMTDTYEQYF
TRBJ2-1,NA,NA,TRBV5-4,TGTGCCAGCAGCTTGGGGAATGAGCAGTTCTTC,CASSLGNEQFF
TRBJ2-7,NA,NA,TRBV5-1,TGCGCCAGCAGCTTGGAGGGTCATTCCTCCTACGAGCAGTACTTC,CASSLEGHSSYEQYF
TRBJ1-1,once,NA,TRBV5-1,TGCGCCAGCAGCCTCTTCCGATCCCGACCGAACACTGAAGCTTTCTTT,CASSLFRSRPNTEAFF
TRBJ2-1,NA,NA,TRBV24-1,TGTGCCACCAGTGGTTCCGGGACCCCGCGCTCCTACAATGAGCAGTTCTTC,CATSGSGTPRSYNEQFF
TRBJ2-7,NA,NA,TRBV3-1/TRBV3-2,TGTGCCAGCAGCCATCGTGATATCAGAGAGCAGTACTTC,CASSHRDIREQYF
TRBJ1-5,NA,NA,TRBV24-1,TGTGCCACCGGGGGTGGTTCGGGCAATCAGCCCCAGCATTTT,CATGGGSGNQPQHF
TRBJ1-5,NA,NA,TRBV28,TGTGCCAGCAGTTCGCAGGGGCGGCAGCCCCAGCATTTT,CASSSQGRQPQHF
TRBJ2-1,NA,NA,TRBV29-1,TGCAGCGTTGAATCTCAGGGCAGCTCCTACAATGAGCAGTTCTTC,CSVESQGSSYNEQFF
TRBJ2-3,NA,NA,TRBV6-2/TRBV6-3,TGTGCCAGCAGTTCTCGGGGCGGGCCCACAGATACGCAGTATTTT,CASSSRGGPTDTQYF
TRBJ2-1,NA,NA,TRBV24-1,TGTGCCACCAGTGACCTGACGAAGAACTACAATGAGCAGTTCTTC,CATSDLTKNYNEQFF
TRBJ1-2,NA,TRBD1,TRBV25-1,TGTGCCAGCAGAGCGACAGGGTCGAACGGCTACACCTTC,CASRATGSNGYTF
TRBJ1-5,once,NA,TRBV5-1,TGCGCCAGCAGCTTGGCCGGGGGTAGCAATCAGCCCCAGCATTTT,CASSLAGGSNQPQHF
TRBJ2-7,NA,NA,TRBV29-1,TGCAGCGTTGAAAAGGGGAATGCGGCGGCCGAGCAGTACTTC,CSVEKGNAAAEQYF
TRBJ2-7,NA,NA,TRBV7-9,TGTGCCAGCAGCTTAATGGACTCCTTATACTTC,CASSLMDSLYF
TRBJ2-7,NA,TRBD2,TRBV6-5,TGTGCCAGCAGGAGACTAGCGGGGGACGAGCAGTACTTC,CASRRLAGDEQYF
TRBJ1-1,NA,NA,TRBV18,TGTGCCAGCTCACCCACTCAACTGAGACGGAGCACTGAAGCTTTCTTT,CASSPTQLRRSTEAFF
TRBJ1-4,NA,NA,TRBV10-2,TGCGCCAGCAGTGAGAGGTCGGCTAATGAAAAACTGTTTTTT,CASSERSANEKLFF
TRBJ2-1,NA,NA,TRBV9,TGTGCCAGCAGCGCCGACCCGGGGGTTGCGCTTGAGCAGTTCTTC,CASSADPGVALEQFF
TRBJ2-1,NA,NA,TRBV10-3,TGTGCCATCAGTGAACCCCTATACAATGAGCAGTTCTTC,CAISEPLYNEQFF